Listed below are T cell receptor beta chains from one sample, sequenced in a study of CD8 T cells in ankylosing spondylitis. TCRdb redid the calling of the 5' RACE reads with MiXCR, one entry per CDR3 protein. The sample contains 350,000 or so distinct CDR3 sequences, 6.5% to 10% of which appear only once. Sequencing was carried out using blood, either unsorted or a sorted T cell fraction (not recorded which). These receptors were taken from a male donor with ankylosing spondylitis. Both conserved end residues are part of each CDR3. A D gene is named only where the DNA matches it firmly. The size field is filled for only some rows; it gives once, few, many or a size class.

J gene,V gene,CDR3 length,D gene,clone size,CDR3 DNA,CDR3 protein
TRBJ2-7,TRBV12-3/TRBV12-4,12,.,many,TGTGCCAGCAGCTTGGACAGACTTGGGCAGTACTTC,CASSLDRLGQYF
TRBJ2-1,TRBV12-3/TRBV12-4,13,.,many,TGTGCCAGCAGCTCTTCTTTTAAGCACGAGCAGTTCTTC,CASSSSFKHEQFF
TRBJ2-7,TRBV11-1,15,TRBD2,many,TGTGCCAGCAGCTTAAGACGACTAGCGGGAGCCGAGCAGTACTTC,CASSLRRLAGAEQYF
TRBJ1-4,TRBV12-3/TRBV12-4,15,TRBD1,few,TGTGCCAGCAGACTACCGGGACAGGGGAACGAAAAACTGTTTTTT,CASRLPGQGNEKLFF
TRBJ2-7,TRBV7-2,16,.,few,TGTGCCAGCAGCTTAGGGGCAGACACAACTTCCTACGAGCAGTACTTC,CASSLGADTTSYEQYF
TRBJ2-3,TRBV15,18,.,many,TGTGCCACCAGCAGAGATCCGGGCATCTTTTCTAGCACAGATACGCAGTATTTT,CATSRDPGIFSSTDTQYF
TRBJ1-1,TRBV5-8,16,.,few,TGTGCCAGCAGCCACCCGGGGGCGCGGAGGAACACTGAAGCTTTCTTT,CASSHPGARRNTEAFF
TRBJ1-1,TRBV20-1,12,TRBD1,.,TGCAGTGCAGGGGGCCTGAACACTGAAGCTTTCTTT,CSAGGLNTEAFF
TRBJ1-6,TRBV2,14,.,few,TGTGCCAGCACGCGGGGGATCGATAATTCACCCCTCCACTTT,CASTRGIDNSPLHF
TRBJ2-5,TRBV7-7,14,TRBD1,many,TGTGCCAGCAGCTCCCAGGGACAGGGGGAGACCCAGTACTTC,CASSSQGQGETQYF
TRBJ2-2,TRBV10-3,17,.,.,TGTGCCATCAGTGGGTCAGGGGGACTAGCGAACACCGGGGAGCTGTTTTTT,CAISGSGGLANTGELFF
TRBJ2-3,TRBV5-1,15,.,.,TGCGCCAGCAGCTTGGATTTTGCGGGAAGGGATACGCAGTATTTT,CASSLDFAGRDTQYF
TRBJ1-2,TRBV2,12,.,.,TGTGCCAGCAGTGATGGGGTTACTGGCTACACCTTC,CASSDGVTGYTF
TRBJ2-7,TRBV12-5,16,.,few,TGTGCTAGTGGTTTGGTACACCAGATTAGGTTGTACGAGCAGTACTTC,CASGLVHQIRLYEQYF
TRBJ1-2,TRBV29-1,11,.,few,TGCAGCGCTGGGACGGCTTGGGGCTACACCTTC,CSAGTAWGYTF
TRBJ2-6,TRBV6-5,15,.,.,TGTGCCAGCAGTAACAACAGGGCTGGGGCCAACGTCCTGACTTTC,CASSNNRAGANVLTF
TRBJ2-3,TRBV12-3/TRBV12-4,16,.,many,TGTGCCAGCGGCCGAGTGGGGGGAGACCGCACAGATACGCAGTATTTT,CASGRVGGDRTDTQYF
TRBJ2-2,TRBV4-2,14,.,.,TGTGCCAGCAGCCCACACCCGACCCCTGTCAAACTGTTTTTT,CASSPHPTPVKLFF
TRBJ1-1,TRBV27,14,.,many,TGTGCCAGCAGTTTATGGCAAGGCGACACTGAAGCTTTCTTT,CASSLWQGDTEAFF
TRBJ2-7,TRBV7-9,15,TRBD2,.,TGTGCCAGCAGCCCTCCGGGACTAGCGGGCCGCGAGCAGTACTTC,CASSPPGLAGREQYF
TRBJ2-1,TRBV28,15,TRBD1,many,TGTGCCAGCACCCTCCCGGGGACAGCCTACAATGAGCAGTTCTTC,CASTLPGTAYNEQFF
TRBJ1-4,TRBV2,16,.,few,TGTGCCAGCACCCTTCCTGGAGGGTACGCTAATGAAAAACTGTTTTTT,CASTLPGGYANEKLFF
TRBJ1-2,TRBV20-1,15,.,many,TGCAGTGCTAGTTCTCTTCGGACAGCTAACTATGGCTACACCTTC,CSASSLRTANYGYTF
TRBJ2-5,TRBV12-3/TRBV12-4,14,.,few,TGTGCCAGCAGCCGGAGACATCTACAAGAGACCCAGTACTTC,CASSRRHLQETQYF
TRBJ1-1,TRBV7-9,14,TRBD1,.,TGTGCCAGCCTAGGAGGCCACAGGGGGCAAGGAGCTTTCTTT,CASLGGHRGQGAFF
TRBJ2-3,TRBV10-3,14,.,few,TGTGCCATCAGTGAGTCGAGGAAAGCAGATACGCAGTATTTT,CAISESRKADTQYF
TRBJ2-2,TRBV9,14,TRBD1,many,TGTGCCAGCAGCAGGCAGGGGGCTTCCCGGGAGCTGTTTTTT,CASSRQGASRELFF
TRBJ1-4,TRBV5-1,16,TRBD1,many,TGCGCCAGCAGCTTGGGAATCGACAGGGGAGGTGAAAAACTGTTTTTT,CASSLGIDRGGEKLFF
TRBJ1-5,TRBV20-1,13,.,.,TGCAGTGCTAATCGGGCCTACAATCAGCCCCAGCATTTT,CSANRAYNQPQHF
TRBJ2-2,TRBV20-1,14,.,many,TGCAGTGCAAACCCTGGCCGGGGCACCGGGGAGCTGTTTTTT,CSANPGRGTGELFF
TRBJ1-4,TRBV6-5,12,.,few,TGTGCCAGCAGTAGAAGGGGTGAAAAACTGTTTTTT,CASSRRGEKLFF
TRBJ2-7,TRBV5-1,13,TRBD1,.,TGCGCCAGCAGCGGCGGGACAGGGTGGGAGCAGTACTTC,CASSGGTGWEQYF
TRBJ1-5,TRBV2,13,.,.,TGTGCCAGCAGGCAGGAGGCAGGTCAGCCCCAGCATTTT,CASRQEAGQPQHF
TRBJ2-1,TRBV7-9,12,.,few,TGTGCCAGCAGCCCGGGCGAGGGATTTCGGTTCTTC,CASSPGEGFRFF
TRBJ2-1,TRBV20-1,15,TRBD2,.,TGCAGTGCTAGAGAGGCGGGGGGCTCCTACAATGAGCAGTTCTTC,CSAREAGGSYNEQFF
TRBJ2-7,TRBV4-1,15,.,many,TGCGCCAGCAGCCAAGGGCCCGTAGCCACCTACGAGCAGTACTTC,CASSQGPVATYEQYF
TRBJ2-5,TRBV7-2,15,TRBD2,.,TGTGCCAGCAGCTCCGGGACTAGCGGCCCGGAGACCCAGTACTTC,CASSSGTSGPETQYF
TRBJ2-1,TRBV5-1,15,.,many,TGCGCCAGCAGCTTGGAGGCAGGAGCATACAATGAGCAGTTCTTC,CASSLEAGAYNEQFF
TRBJ2-3,TRBV20-1,13,.,.,TGCAGTGCTAGAGTCGCGGGCCCGTTAGCGCAGTATTTT,CSARVAGPLAQYF
TRBJ2-1,TRBV5-1,13,.,.,TGCGCCAGCAGCTTGGGACATTACAATGAGCAGTTCTTC,CASSLGHYNEQFF
TRBJ2-3,TRBV12-3/TRBV12-4,14,.,many,TGTGCCAGCAGTTTACCCGATCAACTAGATACGCAGTATTTT,CASSLPDQLDTQYF
TRBJ2-1,TRBV24-1,15,.,many,TGTGCCACCAGTGCCTTAGGGTCAGGGAACAATGAGCAGTTCTTC,CATSALGSGNNEQFF
TRBJ1-6,TRBV7-3,14,.,many,TGTGCCAGCAGCTTGGGTGTCAGTAATTCACCCCTCCACTTT,CASSLGVSNSPLHF
TRBJ2-1,TRBV7-9,16,TRBD2,few,TGTGCCAGCAGCTTTTCGAGCGGGAGAATTAGCAATGAGCAGTTCTTC,CASSFSSGRISNEQFF
TRBJ2-3,TRBV7-9,14,.,many,TGTGCCAGCAGCTTGCGTAAGAACACAGATACGCAGTATTTT,CASSLRKNTDTQYF
TRBJ2-7,TRBV7-2,15,TRBD1,few,TGTGCCAGCAGCTTAGACGGACAGGGAGACTACGAGCAGTACTTC,CASSLDGQGDYEQYF
TRBJ2-1,TRBV27,13,.,few,TGTGCCAGCAGTGTCGGCTTGCGGAGTGAGCAGTTCTTC,CASSVGLRSEQFF
TRBJ2-3,TRBV5-1,15,.,many,TGCGCCAGCAGCTCGGGGAGCTATAACACAGATACGCAGTATTTT,CASSSGSYNTDTQYF
TRBJ2-1,TRBV29-1,14,.,many,TGCAGCGTTGTCCAACCCCGAGGAGGCGATGAGCAGTTCTTC,CSVVQPRGGDEQFF
TRBJ2-7,TRBV27,15,TRBD2,few,TGTGCCAGCAGTCAGGGACTAGCGGCCTCCTACGAGCAGTACTTC,CASSQGLAASYEQYF
TRBJ2-1,TRBV12-3/TRBV12-4,13,.,many,TGTGCCAGCAGTTTATTGGCAAACAATGAGCAGTTCTTC,CASSLLANNEQFF